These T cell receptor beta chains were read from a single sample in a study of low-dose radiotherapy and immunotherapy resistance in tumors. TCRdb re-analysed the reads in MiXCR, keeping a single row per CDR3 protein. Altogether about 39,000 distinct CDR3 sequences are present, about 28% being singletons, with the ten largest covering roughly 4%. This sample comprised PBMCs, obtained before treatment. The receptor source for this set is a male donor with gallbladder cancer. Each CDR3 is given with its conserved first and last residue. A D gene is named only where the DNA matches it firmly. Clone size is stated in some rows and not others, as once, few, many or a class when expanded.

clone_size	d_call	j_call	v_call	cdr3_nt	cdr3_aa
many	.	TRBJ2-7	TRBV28	TGTGCCAGCGGGCAACAGCCACCGAGCTCCTACGAGCAGTACTTC	CASGQQPPSSYEQYF
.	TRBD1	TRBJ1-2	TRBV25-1	TGTGCCAGCAGTGAATCCGGGACAGCTAACTATGGCTACACCTTC	CASSESGTANYGYTF
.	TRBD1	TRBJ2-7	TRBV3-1	TGTGCCAGCAGCCAAGACGGGACAGGGGGCTACGAGCAGTACTTC	CASSQDGTGGYEQYF
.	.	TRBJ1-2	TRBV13	TGTGCCAGCAGCTCCTGGGAGACAGTTCATGGCTACACCTTC	CASSSWETVHGYTF
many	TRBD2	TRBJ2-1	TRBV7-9	TGTGCCAGCAGCTTACTTTTGGGGGGGGGTAATGAGCAGTTCTTC	CASSLLLGGGNEQFF
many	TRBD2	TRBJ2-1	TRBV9	TGTGCCAGCAGCGCCCGGAGCGGGAGCTCCTACAATGAGCAGTTCTTC	CASSARSGSSYNEQFF
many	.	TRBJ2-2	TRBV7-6	TGTGCCAGCAGCCGAGGGGATAACACCGGGGAGCTGTTTTTT	CASSRGDNTGELFF
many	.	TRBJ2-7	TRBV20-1	TGCAGTGCTAGGGGGGCTAGATCCTACGAGCAGTACTTC	CSARGARSYEQYF
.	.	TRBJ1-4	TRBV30	TGTGCCTGTTTCCGGGACCGATACGAAAAACTGTTTTTT	CACFRDRYEKLFF
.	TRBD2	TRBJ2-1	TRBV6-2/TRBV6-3	TGTGCCAGCAGCCCCAACGGGAGGGCCACTGAGCAGTTCTTC	CASSPNGRATEQFF
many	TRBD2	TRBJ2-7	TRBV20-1	TGCAGTGCTAGAAGGGCGGGGACTAGCGGGAGCAACGAGCAGTACTTC	CSARRAGTSGSNEQYF
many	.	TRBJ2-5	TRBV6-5	TGTGCCAGCAGTTTGGGGGATCTGGAGACCCAGTACTTC	CASSLGDLETQYF
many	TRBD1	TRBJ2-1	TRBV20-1	TGCAGTGCTAGCCGATCCGGGACAGGGGCTGATGAGCAGTTCTTC	CSASRSGTGADEQFF
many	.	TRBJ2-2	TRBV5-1	TGCGCCAGCAGCTTCGGCAGTACGAACACCGGGGAGCTGTTTTTT	CASSFGSTNTGELFF
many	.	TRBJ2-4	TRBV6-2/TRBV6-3	TGTGCCAGCAGTTACCAGGGCGCCCGGAGCATTCAGTACTTC	CASSYQGARSIQYF
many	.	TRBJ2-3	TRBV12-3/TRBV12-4	TGTGCCAGCATGCGGGACACAGATACGCAGTATTTT	CASMRDTDTQYF
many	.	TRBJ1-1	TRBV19	TGTGCCAGTAGTATAGGGGGGGCATCAAGCACTGAAGCTTTCTTT	CASSIGGASSTEAFF
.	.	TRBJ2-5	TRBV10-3	TGTGCCATCAGTGACAGGGAAGAGACCCAGTACTTC	CAISDREETQYF
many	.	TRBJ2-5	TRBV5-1	TGCGCCAGCAGCTTGTTTAGGGCCGAGACCCAGTACTTC	CASSLFRAETQYF
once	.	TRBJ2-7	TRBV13	TGTGCCAGCAGTGGGTACGAGCAGTACTTC	CASSGYEQYF
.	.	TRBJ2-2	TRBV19	TGTGCCAGTAGTATTTTGGGCACCAGTTCCGGGGAGCTGTTTTTT	CASSILGTSSGELFF
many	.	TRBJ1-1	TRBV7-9	TGTGCCAGCAGCCTCCGCGACACACAGCCAAACACTGAAGCTTTCTTT	CASSLRDTQPNTEAFF
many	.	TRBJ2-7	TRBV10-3	TGTGCCATCAGTGAGTCGGGGTTGGCTCTCAACACCTACGAGCAGTACTTC	CAISESGLALNTYEQYF
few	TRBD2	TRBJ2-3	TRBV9	TGTGCCAGCAGCGTTATGGCCCGAGCGGGAGTCACAGATACGCAGTATTTT	CASSVMARAGVTDTQYF
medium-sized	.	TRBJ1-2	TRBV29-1	TGCAGCGGCCTGGTGGGGGCTGGAGGCTACACCTTC	CSGLVGAGGYTF
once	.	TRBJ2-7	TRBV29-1	TGCAGCGGGGGTGACACGTACGAGCAGTACTTC	CSGGDTYEQYF
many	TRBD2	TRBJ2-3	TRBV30	TGTGCCTGGAGATCGACTAGCGGGCGGACAGATACGCAGTATTTT	CAWRSTSGRTDTQYF
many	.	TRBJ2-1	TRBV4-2	TGTGCCAGCAGCCGACCGTCGGGATACAATGAGCAGTTCTTC	CASSRPSGYNEQFF
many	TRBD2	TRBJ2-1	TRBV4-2	TGTGCCAGCAGCCAAGCCTTTAGCGGGCCGCGGCACAATGAGCAGTTCTTC	CASSQAFSGPRHNEQFF
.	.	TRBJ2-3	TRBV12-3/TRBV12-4	TGTGCCACCAGGTTGTTCACAGATACGCAGTATTTT	CATRLFTDTQYF
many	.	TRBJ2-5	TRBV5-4	TGTGCCAGCCAAGGCGGGGCTCAGCCCTCCTACCAAGAGACCCAGTACTTC	CASQGGAQPSYQETQYF
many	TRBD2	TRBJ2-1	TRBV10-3	TGTGCCATCAGTCTTAGCGGGGGCACCTACAATGAGCAGTTCTTC	CAISLSGGTYNEQFF
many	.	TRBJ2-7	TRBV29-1	TGCAGCGTTGAAAAGGGTCGGTACGAGCAGTACTTC	CSVEKGRYEQYF
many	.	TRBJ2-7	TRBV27	TGTGCCAGCAGTTACGGGGGGAGGGCAGGGGCCTACGAGCAGTACTTC	CASSYGGRAGAYEQYF
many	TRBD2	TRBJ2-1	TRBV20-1	TGCAGTGCTAGAGTTTTCACCGGGTCTAGCGGGGGGGCCTCTCGGGAGCAGTTCTTC	CSARVFTGSSGGASREQFF
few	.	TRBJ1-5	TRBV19	TGTGCCACCGCCGCTAATTGGTGGAACAATCAGCCCCAGCATTTT	CATAANWWNNQPQHF
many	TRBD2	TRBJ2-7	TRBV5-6	TGTGCCAGCAGCTCTCTAGCGGGGCGCCCCTACGAGCAGTACTTC	CASSSLAGRPYEQYF
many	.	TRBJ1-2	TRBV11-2	TGTGCCAGCAGCCGCGGGAGAATGGATGGCTACACCTTC	CASSRGRMDGYTF
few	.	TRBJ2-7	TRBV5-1	TGCGCCAGCAGCTTGGAGGCCAGCGAAACCTACGAGCAGTACTTC	CASSLEASETYEQYF
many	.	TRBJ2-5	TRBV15	TGTGCCACCAGCAGAGTGGACAGTCGACTTGGGAAGACCCAGTACTTC	CATSRVDSRLGKTQYF
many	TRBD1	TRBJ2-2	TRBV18	TGTGCCAGCTCACCACAGGGGGCTCTGGACACCGGGGAGCTGTTTTTT	CASSPQGALDTGELFF
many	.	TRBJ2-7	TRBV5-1	TGCGCCAGCAGCCCAGCAGGCGGGATCCCCGAGCAGTACTTC	CASSPAGGIPEQYF
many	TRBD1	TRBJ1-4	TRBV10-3	TGTGCCATCAGTGACGGGACAGGGCTTAATGAGCAACTGTTTTTT	CAISDGTGLNEQLFF
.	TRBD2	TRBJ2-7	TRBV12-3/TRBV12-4	TGTGCCAGCAGCCGGACTAGCGGGGTCCCCTCCGACGAGCAGTACTTC	CASSRTSGVPSDEQYF
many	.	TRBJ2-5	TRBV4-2	TGTGCCAGCAGCCAAAAAGGTGCTACGTACCAAGAGACCCAGTACTTC	CASSQKGATYQETQYF
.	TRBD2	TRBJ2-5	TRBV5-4	TGTGCCAGCAGCTCCGTGTCGGGGGGCCAAGAGACCCAGTACTTC	CASSSVSGGQETQYF
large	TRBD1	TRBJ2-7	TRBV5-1	TGCGCCAGCAGCGATGACAGGGAATCCTACGAGCAGTACTTC	CASSDDRESYEQYF
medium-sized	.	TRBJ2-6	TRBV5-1	TGCGCCAGCAGCTCTGCCCCGGACTCTGGGGCCAACGTCCTGACTTTC	CASSSAPDSGANVLTF
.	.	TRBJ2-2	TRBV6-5	TGTGCCAGCATGGGGGGATTAGGGGAGCTGTTTTTT	CASMGGLGELFF
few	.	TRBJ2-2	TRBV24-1	TGTGCCACCAGTGATCTCCCCTGGGGGGAGCTGTTTTTT	CATSDLPWGELFF
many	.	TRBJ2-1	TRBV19	TGTGCCAGTAGTATAGGGTCCAGGGCCAATGAGCAGTTCTTC	CASSIGSRANEQFF
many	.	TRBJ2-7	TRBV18	TGTGCCAGCTCACCACCGGATGGAATGGCCCGGGGCCAGTACTTC	CASSPPDGMARGQYF
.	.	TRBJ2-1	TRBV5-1	TGCGCCAGCAGCTTGGCTGCACCGGGAGTCGATGAGCAGTTCTTC	CASSLAAPGVDEQFF